This T cell receptor (beta chain) was profiled in a study of a mutant IDH1 vaccine in newly diagnosed glioma. Time point meaning: baseline, week 1 (first vaccination visit). The treatment here: pre-vaccination baseline after standard-of-care therapy. Clones were read by immunoSEQ multiplex PCR, and TCRdb kept only the in-frame ones, dropping some. The table shows fewer than 100,000 clones, with around 90% occurring only once. The CDR3 covers 15 residues. With 1 base removed from V and 0 bases from J, the gap between germline ends came to 8 bases. Germline V gene data show CDR1 as SGHRS and CDR2 as YFSETQ.

The chain has TRBV5-1 and TRBJ1-3; the D is unclear. The sequencing here drew on PBMCs, taken from a glioma patient treated with radiotherapy, temozolomide or both. The sequence derives from a woman aged 50 to 60 with glioma. CDR3: CASSLTLTSGNTIYF. The DNA for the CDR3 is TGCGCCAGCAGCTTGACACTAACCTCTGGAAACACCATATATTTT.